The rows below give T cell receptor beta chains drawn from one sample of a study of CD8+ T cells in alopecia areata. Repertoires were generated with immunoSEQ multiplex PCR, while TCRdb's copy carries only in-frame clones and drops some. Here the sample spans about 34,000 clones, about 83% being singletons. The source material was NKG2D-low CD8+ T cells sorted from blood. The receptors derive from a human donor with alopecia areata. The CDR3 runs from the conserved cysteine through the conserved F or W. The D gene is left open where the match is weak. Size values are once, few and many counts, or a class for expanded clones, and some rows have none.

d_call	v_call	clone_size	j_call	cdr3_nt	cdr3_aa
NA	TRBV29-1	once	TRBJ2-7	TGCAGCGTTGAAGATGGGCAGGAGCTTTACGAGCAGTACTTC	CSVEDGQELYEQYF
TRBD1	TRBV6-5	NA	TRBJ2-7	TGTGCCAGCAGTGCCGGGACAGGGTCGTACTTC	CASSAGTGSYF
NA	TRBV27	NA	TRBJ1-2	TGTGCCAGCAGTTTAACCCCAGGGGCCTATGGCTACACCTTC	CASSLTPGAYGYTF
TRBD2	TRBV4-1	NA	TRBJ2-7	TGCGCCAGCAGTCCTAGCGGGACGGGATACGAGCAGTACTTC	CASSPSGTGYEQYF
NA	TRBV5-8	NA	TRBJ2-1	TGTGCCAGCAGCCTCCCGGGACACGAGCAGTTCTTC	CASSLPGHEQFF
TRBD2	TRBV15	NA	TRBJ2-1	TGTGCCACCAGCAGAGTTGCGGGAGAGGTGAATGAGCAGTTCTTC	CATSRVAGEVNEQFF
NA	TRBV18	many	TRBJ2-7	TGTGCCAGCTCACCAACTATGCCGGAGACTCCGTACTACGAGCAGTACTTC	CASSPTMPETPYYEQYF
NA	TRBV5-6	NA	TRBJ1-1	TGTGCCAGCAGCTTGGCGGGGGAAGACACTGAAGCTTTCTTT	CASSLAGEDTEAFF
NA	TRBV6-1	NA	TRBJ2-1	TGTGCCAGCAGTGACTGGGATGAGCAGTTCTTC	CASSDWDEQFF
TRBD1	TRBV29-1	once	TRBJ2-5	TGCAGCGTTGATCGGGACAGGGAGGAGGAGACCCAGTACTTC	CSVDRDREEETQYF
TRBD2	TRBV10-2	once	TRBJ2-3	TGCGCCAGCACCCAATCGACTAGCGGGTTTACAGATACGCAGTATTTT	CASTQSTSGFTDTQYF
NA	TRBV29-1	NA	TRBJ2-1	TGCAGCGTTGATGGAGGGGATGTCAACGTCGATGAGCAGTTCTTC	CSVDGGDVNVDEQFF
NA	TRBV5-1	NA	TRBJ2-7	TGCGCCAGCAGCTTGGCCGGGGAGCAGTACTTC	CASSLAGEQYF
NA	TRBV30	NA	TRBJ2-7	TGTGCCTGGAGTGTACTTGGCTCCTACGAGCAGTACTTC	CAWSVLGSYEQYF
TRBD2	TRBV23-1	NA	TRBJ2-3	TGCGCCAGCGTGGGACTAGCGGGGGGTTCATTGGTAGATACGCAGTATTTT	CASVGLAGGSLVDTQYF
NA	TRBV10-3	few	TRBJ2-1	TGTGCCATCAGTGAGCCTGGGGCAGGGCAGTTCTTC	CAISEPGAGQFF
NA	TRBV27	once	TRBJ2-7	TGTGCCAGCAGTTTAGCTGGACAGTCATTCGAGCAGTACTTC	CASSLAGQSFEQYF
TRBD1	TRBV7-8	NA	TRBJ2-7	TGTGCCAGCAGCTTAGGACAGGGGGAAATGGTCTACGAGCAGTACTTC	CASSLGQGEMVYEQYF
TRBD1	TRBV6-5	NA	TRBJ2-2	TGTGCCAGCAGTTACTTAACACAGGGGGCAACCGGGGAGCTGTTTTTT	CASSYLTQGATGELFF
NA	TRBV29-1	NA	TRBJ2-2	TGCAGCGTTGAATCCCGGAACACCGGGGAGCTGTTTTTT	CSVESRNTGELFF
TRBD1	TRBV2	NA	TRBJ1-2	TGTGCTAGCAGTGAGCGGACAGGAGACTATGGCTACACCTTC	CASSERTGDYGYTF
NA	TRBV7-9	few	TRBJ2-7	TGTGCCAGCAGCTTGCAAACCTCCTACGAGCAGTACTTC	CASSLQTSYEQYF
NA	TRBV19	NA	TRBJ1-1	TGTGCCAGTAGCACCGGGGGAAGCCGTGAAGCTTTCTTT	CASSTGGSREAFF
NA	TRBV6-5	NA	TRBJ2-3	TGTGCCAGCAGTTACTCGGGGTACACAGATACGCAGTATTTT	CASSYSGYTDTQYF
TRBD1	TRBV28	NA	TRBJ2-7	TGTGCCAGCAGCCTGGACAGGGGTGTCCACGAGCAGTACTTC	CASSLDRGVHEQYF